Listed below are T cell receptor beta chains from one sample, sequenced in a study of T cells in Graves' hyperthyroidism and ophthalmopathy. TCRdb processed the multiplex PCR reads anew with MiXCR; each CDR3 protein has one entry. The table has about 560,000 distinct CDR3 sequences, under 60% seen once. Material: peripheral blood or thyroid tissue (not recorded which). The origin of the receptors is a woman aged 18-29 years with Graves' hyperthyroidism. The CDR3 runs from the conserved cysteine through the conserved F or W. D genes are given only for firm matches. Not all rows give a size; the values are once, few, many and, for expanded clones, a class.

d_gene,v_gene,abundance,j_gene,CDR3nt,CDR3aa
-,TRBV15,-,TRBJ2-1,TGTGCCACCAGCGACCAGGGAGGGGGTGAGCAGTTCTTC,CATSDQGGGEQFF
-,TRBV11-2,few,TRBJ1-2,TGTGCCAGCAGCTTAAGTGGAAACACCTTC,CASSLSGNTF
-,TRBV2,few,TRBJ2-7,TGTGCCAGCTCCATCGGGCAGGGTTCGCCCTACGAGCAGTACTTC,CASSIGQGSPYEQYF
-,TRBV29-1,-,TRBJ1-2,TGCAGCGTTGAAAGGGACGGCTATGGCTACACCTTC,CSVERDGYGYTF
-,TRBV7-9,-,TRBJ2-7,TGTGCCAGCAGCTTAGAGTTGGGGTGGACCTACGAGCAGTACTTC,CASSLELGWTYEQYF
-,TRBV20-1,-,TRBJ2-6,TGCAGTGCTAGAACTCGGGCTGGGGCCAACGTCCTGACTTTC,CSARTRAGANVLTF
-,TRBV29-1,few,TRBJ1-1,TGCAGCGTTGATACCGGGGACACTGAAGCTTTCTTT,CSVDTGDTEAFF
TRBD1,TRBV20-1,few,TRBJ1-1,TGCAGTGCTAGCAACAGGGGGCCGAGGGCTGAAGCTTTCTTT,CSASNRGPRAEAFF
-,TRBV2,-,TRBJ2-7,TGTGGCAGCAGTGATGTCTCCTACGAGCAGTACTTC,CGSSDVSYEQYF
TRBD1,TRBV12-3/TRBV12-4,few,TRBJ1-1,TGTGCCAGCAGTTTATCGGGACAGACGAACACTGAAGCTTTCTTT,CASSLSGQTNTEAFF
-,TRBV7-2,many,TRBJ2-5,TGTGCCAGCAGCTTAAGTATCGAGACCCAGTACTTC,CASSLSIETQYF
-,TRBV29-1,few,TRBJ2-2,TGCAGCGTTGAATCCCGTTTCCCCGGGGAGCTGTTTTTT,CSVESRFPGELFF
TRBD2,TRBV5-1,-,TRBJ2-7,TGCGCCAGCAGCCGGGACTCTAGCGGAAGCTCCTACGAGCAGTACTTC,CASSRDSSGSSYEQYF
TRBD1,TRBV11-1,-,TRBJ1-5,TGTGCCAGCAGTCCGGGACAGGTTGGCGAGCCCCAGCATTTT,CASSPGQVGEPQHF
-,TRBV2,-,TRBJ2-7,TGTGCCAGCAGCTTAGATGGAAACGAGCTGTACTTC,CASSLDGNELYF
TRBD2,TRBV7-2,few,TRBJ2-2,TGTGCCAGCAGCTTAGATCAGGCTAGCGGAAACACCGGGGAGCTGTTTTTT,CASSLDQASGNTGELFF
-,TRBV12-3/TRBV12-4,few,TRBJ1-2,TGTGCCAGCAGTTACTCGGTTGATGGGGGATCCGACTATGGCTACACCTTC,CASSYSVDGGSDYGYTF
-,TRBV4-1,few,TRBJ2-7,TGCGCCAGCAGCCAAGAATGGTCTAGCTACGAGCAGTACTTC,CASSQEWSSYEQYF
TRBD2,TRBV24-1,-,TRBJ2-7,TGTGCCACCAGTGATTCCCAGGGGACTAGCGGCACGACCTACGAGCAGTACTTC,CATSDSQGTSGTTYEQYF
TRBD2,TRBV2,-,TRBJ2-5,TGTGCCAGCAGTCCCGTAGCGGGAGGCTTTGCGACCCAGTACTTC,CASSPVAGGFATQYF
-,TRBV5-1,few,TRBJ2-2,TGCGCCAGCAGCGGTCAGGGTGGAACCGGGGAGCTGTTTTTT,CASSGQGGTGELFF
-,TRBV2,-,TRBJ2-6,TGTGCCAGCAGGTCGGGACAGGCCAACGTCCTGACTTTC,CASRSGQANVLTF
-,TRBV25-1,-,TRBJ1-1,TGTGCCAGCCGTGACTTTAACACTGAAGCTTTCTTT,CASRDFNTEAFF
TRBD1,TRBV10-3,-,TRBJ2-7,TGTGCCATCAGTGAGGCGGGATTGGACAGGGGTGAGCAGTACTTC,CAISEAGLDRGEQYF
TRBD1,TRBV25-1,-,TRBJ1-5,TGTGCCAGCAGTGGGGGACAGGGGGTAGGTCAGCCCCAGCATTTT,CASSGGQGVGQPQHF
-,TRBV10-3,few,TRBJ2-7,TGTGCCAGCAGTGAAGCGTTCCCCTCCTACGAGCAGTACTTC,CASSEAFPSYEQYF
-,TRBV20-1,-,TRBJ2-7,TGCAGTGCTGCCCAAGATTGGGCAAACACGTACTTC,CSAAQDWANTYF
-,TRBV12-3/TRBV12-4,-,TRBJ2-7,TGTGCCAGCAGCGCCAACCCGGGCCCTATGTTGTATGACGAGCAGTACTTC,CASSANPGPMLYDEQYF
-,TRBV29-1,-,TRBJ1-2,TGCAGCGCAGCCGGGATTCGGGGCTATGGCTACACCTTC,CSAAGIRGYGYTF
-,TRBV29-1,many,TRBJ1-5,TGCAGCGCAAAAAATAGCAATCAGCCCCAGCATTTT,CSAKNSNQPQHF
TRBD2,TRBV25-1,-,TRBJ2-2,TGTGCCAGCAGAGGGACTAGCGGGAGTTCCGGGGAGCTGTTTTTT,CASRGTSGSSGELFF
-,TRBV20-1,-,TRBJ2-7,TGCAGTGCTAGAGATTCCAGCGGGACAGCCTACGAGCAGTACTTC,CSARDSSGTAYEQYF
-,TRBV15,many,TRBJ2-7,TGTGCCACCAGCAGACCAACTAGCCGCGAGCAGTACTTC,CATSRPTSREQYF
TRBD1,TRBV25-1,-,TRBJ1-1,TGTGCCAGCAGTGACCCACAGGGGGCAAGCGCTGAAGCTTTCTTT,CASSDPQGASAEAFF
-,TRBV11-3,few,TRBJ2-2,TGTGCCAGCAGCCATTCACGAGAAGGGGAGCTGTTTTTT,CASSHSREGELFF
-,TRBV7-9,few,TRBJ2-7,TGTGCCAGCAGCGACGACAGGACGAGGAGCTCCTACGAGCAGTACTTC,CASSDDRTRSSYEQYF
-,TRBV29-1,many,TRBJ2-7,TGCAGCGTTGGAAATAGCGTGAGAACGGAGCAGTACTTC,CSVGNSVRTEQYF
-,TRBV10-3,-,TRBJ1-1,TGTGCCATCAGCTTAGAAGAAAACACTGAAGCTTTCTTT,CAISLEENTEAFF
-,TRBV10-1,many,TRBJ2-7,TGCGCCAGCAGTGAGTCTTTGTCCTACGAGCAGTACTTC,CASSESLSYEQYF
TRBD1,TRBV19,many,TRBJ1-1,TGTGCCAGTTACTACAGGGGCACTGAAGCTTTCTTT,CASYYRGTEAFF
TRBD1,TRBV7-8,many,TRBJ1-2,TGTGCCAGCAGCTTGACAGGGTCAGGCTATGGCTACACCTTC,CASSLTGSGYGYTF
-,TRBV7-3,-,TRBJ2-3,TGTGCCAGCAGCATCAACCAGGGTACGCAGTATTTT,CASSINQGTQYF
-,TRBV20-1,-,TRBJ1-1,TGCAGTGTTCCCCCAGGGCCCACTGAAGCTTTCTTT,CSVPPGPTEAFF
TRBD1,TRBV5-6,-,TRBJ1-4,TGTGCCAGCAGCTTGCAGGGGGCGCGAGGTGAAAAACTGTTTTTT,CASSLQGARGEKLFF
-,TRBV7-9,-,TRBJ2-5,TGTGCCAGCAGCTTGGAACCAGGGAGACGAATAGAGACCCAGTACTTC,CASSLEPGRRIETQYF
TRBD1,TRBV7-1,-,TRBJ1-1,TGTGCCAGCAGCTCGAGGACAGGGCTGCACACTGAAGCTTTCTTT,CASSSRTGLHTEAFF
TRBD1,TRBV7-6,-,TRBJ1-1,TGTGCCAGCAGCTTGGGGACAGCTCTGGGCTATACTGAAGCTTTCTTT,CASSLGTALGYTEAFF
-,TRBV7-8,-,TRBJ2-5,TGTGCCAGTCAGAATCACGGGGCCGGCCAGCCCCAGTACTTC,CASQNHGAGQPQYF
-,TRBV24-1,-,TRBJ2-5,TGTGCCACCAGTGATTTTCGGGGAGCAGGGGAGACCCAGTACTTC,CATSDFRGAGETQYF
TRBD2,TRBV5-1,few,TRBJ2-7,TGCGCCAGCAGCCCGAGGACTAGCGACTACGAGCAGTACTTC,CASSPRTSDYEQYF
-,TRBV4-1,many,TRBJ2-5,TGCGCCAGCAGCCGGGGGAGTGGAGAGACCCAGTACTTC,CASSRGSGETQYF
TRBD1,TRBV7-9,-,TRBJ1-1,TGTGCCAGCAGCCACCGGGACAGGGATGCTTTCTTT,CASSHRDRDAFF